The clone carrying this T cell receptor beta chain was observed at least ten times. The data are from a study of T cells in Graves' hyperthyroidism and ophthalmopathy. TCR beta CDR3 regions were amplified from RNA transcripts. TCR CDR3 underwent first-round RT-PCR with the HTBI primer set. A single record per CDR3 protein comes from TCRdb applying MiXCR to the multiplex PCR reads. The table includes 400,000 to 500,000 distinct CDR3 sequences, 14% to 15% detected once. CDR3 length: 16 residues. The V gene's germline CDR1 is SEHNR and CDR2 FQNEAQ (reference sequence). V was clipped by 4 bases and J by 0 bases, with 15 bases between them.

Sequenced sample: blood. This TCR derives from a man in his late teens or twenties with Graves' ophthalmopathy. The V and J genes are TRBV7-9 and TRBJ1-1; D gene uncertain. In DNA, the CDR3 is TGTGCCAGCAGCTCGCCGGACGGTGGAATGAACACTGAAGCTTTCTTT. Its translation: CASSSPDGGMNTEAFF.